A single TCR beta chain is shown here with its context. Its cognate antigen has yet to be identified. No base-level quality is on record; no much larger clone is a single base apart. The receptor library was made with the immunoSEQ multiplex PCR assay. For TCR sequencing, RNA was extracted from every sample and reverse transcribed into cDNA to serve as template. SuperScript III was used for first-strand cDNA synthesis, primed with a 2:1 mix of oligo-dT and random hexamers. Amplification bias was assessed with a synthetic immune receptor repertoire, and residual bias was removed computationally. On the authors' methods: Raw reads were preprocessed for error removal, and CDR3 was defined according to IMGT conventions as running from the conserved cysteine to phenylalanine. Clonality was computed as 1 minus the Shannon entropy, with the entropy normalized by log2 of the number of productive unique TCRs. Scalp TCRbeta sequences were cross-referenced with sorted blood CD4 and CD8 repertoires so that the CD4 or CD8 identity of scalp clones could be inferred. The table was pulled from immuneACCESS by TCRdb, which kept in-frame rearrangements only. Such tables lose some clones; where checked, under half of the loss comes from unresolved V genes, and the rest has no known cause. The V and J calls and clone size were taken over from that table, and D and trimming were inferred from the DNA. This sample is represented by 160,000 or so clones; around half of them were singletons. The ten top clones hold 15% to 20% of the sample.

The time point label for this specimen denotes: baseline before oral tofacitinib. From alopecia areata patients, peripheral blood was collected along with lesional scalp punch biopsies. After PBMCs were isolated by density centrifugation and stained for CD3, CD4 and CD8, a FACSAria was used to sort CD4+ and CD8+ T cells. The CDR3, from cysteine to phenylalanine, totals 16 residues. The CDR3 DNA has 48 bases and is translated from base 1. CDR1 is given as SGHTA and CDR2 as FQGNSA, both from the germline V gene. For this chain, trimming is 3 bases at the V end and 0 bases at the J end, and the number of junction bases without a gene match is 6. The sample is drawn from a study of CD8+ T cells in alopecia areata (dated by TCRdb to the late 2010s). With regard to the full study: The treated patients, all with moderate-to-severe alopecia areata, were enrolled in an open-label pilot trial of oral tofacitinib given at 5 to 10 mg twice daily. TCRbeta CDR3 regions were amplified by immunoSEQ multiplex PCR with 35 Vbeta forward and 13 Jbeta reverse primers. High-throughput TCRbeta sequencing was used to examine T cell clonal expansion in alopecia areata in both the C3H/HeJ mouse model and human patients. Scalp clonality was compared among normal scalp (n=4), patchy alopecia areata scalp (n=8), and alopecia totalis/universalis scalp (n=8). On the human side, TCRbeta sequencing was run on scalp tissue and on sorted CD4+ and CD8+ peripheral blood T cells from healthy controls and from alopecia areata patients with either patchy or totalis/universalis disease. Biopsies were taken from tofacitinib-treated patients at baseline and at 4 and 24 weeks of treatment, and a later scalp biopsy was taken in several of the tofacitinib-treated patients. The RNA source kit depended on sample type: the PAXgene miRNA kit for fixed scalp, the miRNeasy kit for PBMCs, and the RNeasy kit for mouse skin. Patients received tofacitinib for 6 to 18 months and were then followed off drug for 6 months to check for delayed response and recurrence. General study outcomes and caveats: Compared with mice, TCR sequences shared between patients were less clear, possibly partly because of HLA diversity across the patient population. Unlike mouse skin, which is dominated by gammadelta T cells, normal human skin has resident alphabeta T cells that are also sequenced, and this complicates analysis of the scalp TCR repertoire. Higher clonality and more expanded CD8+ clones were observed in lesional scalp than in normal scalp, particularly in alopecia totalis/universalis, a finding suggestive of antigenic drive.

The V and J genes are TRBV7-2 and TRBJ2-7, with 9 junctional bases fitting TRBD1. The TCR sequence derives from a human donor with alopecia areata. The sample was CD8+ T cells sorted from blood, taken at week 0. The CDR3 has the sequence CASSLGTGHSSYEQYF. The DNA is as follows: TGTGCCAGCAGCTTGGGGACAGGGCATAGCTCCTACGAGCAGTACTTC.